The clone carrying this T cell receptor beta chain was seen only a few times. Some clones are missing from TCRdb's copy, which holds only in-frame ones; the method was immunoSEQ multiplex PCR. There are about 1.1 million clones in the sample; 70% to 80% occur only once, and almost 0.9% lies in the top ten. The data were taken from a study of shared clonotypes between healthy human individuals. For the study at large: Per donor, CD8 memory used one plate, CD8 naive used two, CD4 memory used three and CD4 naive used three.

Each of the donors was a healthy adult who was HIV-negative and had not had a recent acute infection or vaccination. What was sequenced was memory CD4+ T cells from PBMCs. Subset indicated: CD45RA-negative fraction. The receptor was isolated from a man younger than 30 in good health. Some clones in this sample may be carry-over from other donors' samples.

The CDR3 nucleotides are TGTGCCAGCAGTTGGAGCGACTATGGCTACACCTTC. Amino acids: CASSWSDYGYTF. This chain uses TRBV28 with TRBJ1-2; unclear D gene. The CDR3 is 12 amino acids. Germline V gene data show CDR1 as MDHEN and CDR2 as SYDVKM. The ends were cut back, 4 bases at V and 3 bases at J, with 6 bases in the middle.